This T cell receptor (beta chain) is drawn from a study of beta chain features in type 1 diabetes (dated by TCRdb to 2016 to 2018). For the wider study: Patients and healthy donors did not differ in mean age, gender distribution, total cell number or subset yield. A total of 90 million to 120 million sorted cells were examined across all samples, and a strong correlation was observed between cell number per subset and RNA yield. The study compared the TCRB repertoires of sorted circulating CD4+ T cell subsets in recently diagnosed type 1 diabetes patients with those in matched healthy donors. Whereas all 30 or so donors provided naive and central memory subsets, regulatory and stem cell-like memory subsets were isolated from just 8 patients and about 8 healthy donors. Overall study results and their limits: Shorter templates might have been favored by PCR, but patient and control samples were amplified and corrected together, so both groups would have been affected equally by any skew. HLA sub-analyses involved small numbers of individuals, so any influence of HLA type on TCRB rearrangement remained unresolved. Naive, central memory and regulatory TCRB repertoires appeared more similar among patients than among healthy donors. At VDJ recombination sites, type 1 diabetes patients had fewer insertions and more deleted nucleotides, which implies abnormalities in thymic rearrangement. Because cDNA rather than genomic DNA was sequenced, highly expressing activated cells could have been over-represented, although no difference in activation and CD3 levels was found between groups. In all four CD4+ subsets, TCRB CDR3 length was moderately but significantly shorter in type 1 diabetes patients.

This clone appeared a few times. Its antigen is currently not known. No base-level quality is on record; no much larger clone is a single base apart. For this chain, trimming is 3 bases at the V end and 2 bases at the J end, and the number of junction bases without a gene match is 3. There are 15 amino acids in the CDR3, from cysteine to phenylalanine inclusive. CDR3 DNA only is kept here, 45 bases in frame from base 1. CDR1 and CDR2 (LGHNA, YNFKEQ) derive from the germline V gene. From each donor, a single peripheral blood sample of approximately 120 mL on average was drawn into heparinised tubes. A BD FACSAria II and a panel including CD45RO, CCR7, CD25, CD127, CD95 and CD27 were used to sort naive, central memory, regulatory and stem cell-like memory CD4+ T cells. Purity was above 95% for every sorted population. PBMCs were isolated right away by Lymphoprep density gradient centrifugation and were stained directly, without culture. To minimize batch effects, samples were stained and sorted in pairs, one healthy donor with one patient per experiment.

All of the isolated RNA was reverse transcribed with the High Capacity cDNA Reverse Transcription Kit, so expressed TCRB transcripts were sequenced. Naive, central memory and regulatory T cell samples underwent deep immunoSEQ sequencing, averaging approximately 3.5 million total reads per sample. After sorted cells were lysed in RLT buffer, RNA was extracted with DNase-treated RNeasy Micro or Mini kits, with the choice depending on cell number. To prevent cross-contamination, each cell subset was processed individually, whereas patient and healthy donor samples were processed jointly. The immunoSEQ multiplex PCR was used to amplify TCRB sequences from cDNA, generating 87-bp fragments that spanned the CDR3 region. Sequencing of the amplicons was done on the Illumina HiSeq platform. Regarding the original processing steps: PCR bias was computationally corrected using synthetic template baselines, reads within Hamming distance 2 were collapsed, and singletons that could not be merged were discarded. Reads were aligned against IMGT so that V, D and J genes, CDR3 length and insertions or deletions at six rearrangement sites could be assigned. Clonotype counts were normalized to sorted cell number within each subset before computing true diversity and Gini coefficients with the tcR R package. The overlap coefficient, calculated on TCRB nucleotide sequences, was used to quantify repertoire sharing. As a proxy for the pre-selection repertoire, out-of-frame TCRB sequences from naive cells were analyzed. The clones in this table, taken by TCRdb from immuneACCESS, are in-frame only. Not every clone is retained; where verified, under half of the shortfall comes from an unresolved V gene, and the cause of the rest is unknown. That table gives V, J and clone size, and the DNA gave D and trimming. In this sample the table shows roughly 330,000 clones, roughly 13% of which occur a single time. The top ten clonotypes cover 0.013% to 0.015% of the sample.

Sample: naive CD4+ T cells from blood. In light of the paper, this sample's cell subset or site label describes: true naive CD4+ T cells. The chain employs TRBV4-2 and TRBJ2-1, with 8 bases aligning to TRBD1. This sequence originates from a woman aged 18-29 years with type 1 diabetes. The CDR3 amino acid sequence is: CASSHPGGPYNEQFF. The DNA sequence is given as TGTGCCAGCAGCCACCCAGGGGGCCCCTACAATGAGCAGTTCTTC.